The 31 T cell receptor beta chains reported below all come from one sample, sequenced in a study of regulatory T cells. These receptors' targets are unknown. Broader study findings: In CD3G-deficient patients, conventional CD4+ T cells were enriched for hydrophobic CDR3 residues at positions 6 and 7.

The PCR used 52 TRBV and 13 TRBJ primers. This table comes from immunoSEQ multiplex PCR, and its TCRdb copy is limited to in-frame clones, with some not included. Of about 35,000 clones listed, approximately 91% are singletons. The sample taken for sequencing was conventional CD4+ T cells sorted from blood. The receptors shown here come from a young adult with CD3G deficiency.

The chain employs TRBV28 and TRBJ1-1; D gene ambiguous. Looked up from germline, CDR1 is MDHEN and CDR2 is SYDVKM. This CDR3 is 13 amino acids long. The V end was cut by 3 bases, the J end by 1 base, with 6 bases between. CDR3 amino acids: CASSFEGNTEAFF. The DNA for the CDR3 is TGTGCCAGCAGTTTTGAGGGGAACACTGAAGCTTTCTTT.

The J gene is TRBJ2-6, the V gene TRBV5-1, with 9 bases that match TRBD1. Germline V gene sequence: CDR1 SGHRS, CDR2 YFSETQ. The V and J ends lost 5 bases and 4 bases, in that order; junction bases with no gene match: 7. The CDR3 runs 16 residues. The chain's CDR3 is CASRRGTGTGANVLTF. The CDR3 DNA follows: TGCGCCAGCAGGAGAGGGACAGGGACCGGGGCCAACGTCCTGACTTTC.

The chain combines TRBV6-1 with TRBJ2-7, with 8 bases fitting TRBD2. The CDR3 spans 15 residues. Unmatched junction bases numbered 9, after V lost 7 bases and J lost 1 base. The germline V gene encodes CDR1 MNHNS and CDR2 SASEGT. The CDR3 sequence: CASTYGGVTSYEQYF. The CDR3, as DNA: TGTGCCAGCACCTACGGGGGGGTTACTTCCTACGAGCAGTACTTC.

This chain links TRBV5-1 with TRBJ2-1, with 10 bases aligning to TRBD2. The CDR3 is 16 residues long. Germline V gene lookup returns CDR1 SGHRS and CDR2 YFSETQ. V gave up 1 base and J gave up 10 bases; unmatched junction bases: 11. The CDR3 here is CASSLSLAGVQGEQFF. Here the CDR3 DNA reads TGCGCCAGCAGCTTGTCCCTAGCGGGAGTACAGGGGGAGCAGTTCTTC.

V and J are TRBV28 and TRBJ2-2, with D maybe TRBD1 (6 bases). The V end lost 5 bases, the J end lost 4 bases, and 17 bases lay between the germline ends. The CDR3 has 16 residues. Looked up from germline, CDR1 is MDHEN and CDR2 is SYDVKM. The CDR3 DNA is TGTGCCAGCAGTCGACCTGCCCAGGGGCGCACCGGGGAGCTGTTTTTT. Translating it yields CASSRPAQGRTGELFF.

This clone has only one observation. The chain uses TRBV7-9 and TRBJ2-1, with 8 bases aligning to TRBD1. Germline V gene lookup returns CDR1 SEHNR and CDR2 FQNEAQ (reference sequence). The CDR3 runs to 13 residues. Losses at the gene ends were 5 bases for V and 6 bases for J; bases not matched to a gene: 3. The DNA of the CDR3 is TGTGCCAGCAGCGAGACAGGGGTCAATGAGCAGTTCTTC. The encoded protein is CASSETGVNEQFF.

The chain joins TRBV27 to TRBJ2-1; 8 nucleotides line up with TRBD1. Germline values: CDR1 MNHEY, CDR2 SMNVEV (reference sequence). With 2 bases clipped from V and 8 bases from J, the junction kept 8 bases outside the gene matches. The CDR3 sequence is 15 residues long. CDR3 region: CASSLGQGEGDEQFF. In nucleotides, the CDR3 is TGTGCCAGCAGTTTAGGACAGGGTGAAGGGGATGAGCAGTTCTTC.

The chain uses TRBV28 and TRBJ2-6; D gene ambiguous. Germline CDR1 is MDHEN and CDR2 is SYDVKM. This CDR3 is built from 15 residues. The V gene lost 6 bases and the J gene lost 2 bases, with 11 bases spanning the gap. CDR3 sequence (DNA): TGTGCCAGCAGCCTCCAGGCGACTGGGGCCAACGTCCTGACTTTC. Its translation: CASSLQATGANVLTF.

This clone turned up a few times. The CDR3 reads CASSESAGQYGYTF. In DNA, the CDR3 is TGCGCCAGCAGTGAGTCGGCGGGACAGTATGGCTACACCTTC. This chain links TRBV10-2 with TRBJ1-2, with 7 bases identical to TRBD1. This CDR3 region has 14 residues. Germline trimming cut 0 bases from V and 5 bases from J; bases unmatched to any gene: 3. Germline V gene sequence: CDR1 WSHSY, CDR2 SAAADI.

In its sample, this clone was seen once. The V call is TRBV6-1, the J call TRBJ2-7; 7 bases are a match to TRBD1. Losses at the gene ends were 7 bases for V and 2 bases for J; bases not matched to a gene: 2. The CDR3 contains 12 residues. Germline values: CDR1 MNHNS, CDR2 SASEGT. CDR3: CASTGQTYEQYF. DNA for the CDR3: TGTGCCAGCACGGGACAGACCTACGAGCAGTACTTC.

The gene calls are TRBV20-1 and TRBJ2-1, with D maybe TRBD2 (6 bases). Deletions cut 5 bases from V and 9 bases from J, with 11 bases between. The CDR3 is 11 amino acids. Per germline, CDR1 DFQATT and CDR2 SNEGSKA (reference sequence). The CDR3 region has the DNA TGCAGTGCTCAGGACTATTCTGAGCAGTTCTTC. Translation: CSAQDYSEQFF.

Points on this clone: One junction end disagrees with the germline gene, perhaps due to a read error. The genes are TRBV19 and TRBJ2-7; 9 bases align to TRBD2. This CDR3 comprises 14 residues. Germline V gene sequence: CDR1 LNHDA, CDR2 SQIVND (reference sequence). CDR3 sequence: CASSPGTSSHEQYF. CDR3 nucleotides: TGTGCCAGTTCGCCCGGGACTAGCTCCCACGAGCAGTACTTC. Together with reference TRBV19 and TRBJ2-7, the CDR3 gives the full variable domain: DGGITQSPKYLFRKEGQNVTLSCEQNLNHDAMYWYRQDPGQGLRLIYYSQIVNDFQKGDIAEGYSVSREKKESFPLTVTSAQKNPTAFYLCASSPGTSSHEQYFGPGTRLTVT.

The V and J genes are TRBV7-9 and TRBJ2-1; 13 bases match TRBD2. The CDR3 covers 18 residues. CDR1 is SEHNR, CDR2 FQNEAQ, per germline (reference sequence). With V trimmed by 4 bases and J by 0 bases, 6 bases remained unmatched. The CDR3 DNA follows: TGTGCCAGCAGCTCTCCTAGACTAGCGGGAGGCTCCTACAATGAGCAGTTCTTC. Translation gives CASSSPRLAGGSYNEQFF.

The chain joins TRBV5-1 to TRBJ2-3; D gene uncertain. This CDR3 is 14 amino acids long. CDR1 SGHRS and CDR2 YFSETQ come from the germline V gene. V dropped 4 bases and J dropped 2 bases, with 11 bases sitting between them. The CDR3 region has the DNA TGCGCCAGCAGCGACACAGCTTCCACAGATACGCAGTATTTT. The encoded protein is CASSDTASTDTQYF.

The V gene is TRBV5-1, the J gene TRBJ1-2; TRBD1 agrees at 8 bases. From germline, CDR1 is SGHRS and CDR2 YFSETQ. Trimming at V came to 4 bases and at J to 2 bases, leaving 10 bases not matched to a gene. This CDR3 spans 16 amino acids. Here the CDR3 reads CASSPGTGLLNYGYTF. The DNA for the CDR3 is TGCGCCAGCAGCCCGGGGACAGGCTTACTCAACTATGGCTACACCTTC.

The CDR3 reads CASSEPGRTTYEQYF. Written as DNA, the CDR3 is TGTGCCAGCAGTGAACCGGGACGGACCACCTACGAGCAGTACTTC. The chain is built from TRBV6-1 and TRBJ2-7; D is tentatively TRBD1 or TRBD2 (5 bases each). The CDR3 totals 15 residues. The V end was cut by 2 bases, the J end by 2 bases, with 13 bases between. CDR1 MNHNS and CDR2 SASEGT come from the germline V gene.

This clone was observed a single time. This sequence joins TRBV28 and TRBJ1-2; D is unresolved. The CDR3 consists of 14 residues. Germline CDR1 is MDHEN and CDR2 is SYDVKM. V shed 5 bases and J shed 0 bases, with 10 bases lying between them. CDR3 bases: TGTGCCAGCAGTGCCGGCGGAGCTAACTATGGCTACACCTTC. Translated: CASSAGGANYGYTF.

This clone was recorded once. The V gene is TRBV18, the J gene TRBJ1-4, with a tentative D call TRBD1 (6 bases). Trimming stripped 3 bases from V and 8 bases from J, with 13 bases between. Germline lookup yields CDR1 KGHSH and CDR2 LQKENI. The CDR3 runs 14 residues. The CDR3 DNA follows: TGTGCCAGCTCACCGGATCAGGGGTGGGAAAAACTGTTTTTT. This encodes CASSPDQGWEKLFF. The whole variable domain, remainder taken from reference TRBV18 and TRBJ1-4, is NAGVMQNPRHLVRRRGQEARLRCSPMKGHSHVYWYRQLPEEGLKFMVYLQKENIIDESGMPKERFSAEFPKEGPSILRIQQVVRGDSAAYFCASSPDQGWEKLFFGSGTQLSVL.

The chain has TRBV6-1 and TRBJ2-7; no clear D. The CDR3 consists of 17 residues. Germline V gene sequence: CDR1 MNHNS, CDR2 SASEGT. The V end lost 2 bases, the J end lost 1 base, and 18 bases lay between the germline ends. This chain's CDR3 is CASSERALGLGSYEQYF. DNA of the CDR3: TGTGCCAGCAGTGAAAGGGCCCTGGGCCTAGGGTCCTACGAGCAGTACTTC.

This clone was counted only a few times. The rearrangement links TRBV27 to TRBJ1-6, with D unclear. V was trimmed by 6 bases and J by 0 bases, leaving 6 bases between them. In germline, CDR1 is MNHEY, CDR2 SMNVEV (reference sequence). CDR3 length: 14 residues. The CDR3 bases are TGTGCCAGCAGGTCTAGCTCCTATAATTCACCCCTCCACTTT. Its protein is CASRSSSYNSPLHF.

V usage is TRBV28 and J usage is TRBJ2-2; 10 nucleotides line up with TRBD2. Germline V gene data show CDR1 as MDHEN and CDR2 as SYDVKM. CDR3 length: 14 amino acids. After removal of 8 bases from V and 0 bases from J, the junction contained 0 bases not matched to a gene. CDR3 DNA sequence: TGTGCCAGCGGACTAGCGGCGAACACCGGGGAGCTGTTTTTT. Translated: CASGLAANTGELFF. Together with reference TRBV28 and TRBJ2-2, the CDR3 gives the full variable domain: DVKVTQSSRYLVKRTGEKVFLECVQDMDHENMFWYRQDPGLGLRLIYFSYDVKMKEKGDIPEGYSVSREKKERFSLILESASTNQTSMYLCASGLAANTGELFFGEGSRLTVL.

The chain combines TRBV5-1 with TRBJ1-2, with D perhaps TRBD1 (6 bases). Deletions cut 4 bases from V and 5 bases from J, with 12 bases between. The CDR3 covers 13 residues. Germline CDR1 and CDR2: SGHRS and YFSETQ. The CDR3 region has the DNA TGCGCCAGCAGCGCTGGGGGCGCATATGGCTACACCTTC. It translates to CASSAGGAYGYTF.

The V gene is TRBV7-8, the J gene TRBJ2-3; tentative D call: TRBD2 (5 bases). Germline CDR1 SGHVS, CDR2 FQNEAQ. The CDR3 spans 16 residues. Trimming cost V 2 bases and J 0 bases, with 12 bases left between them. The CDR3: CASSLLTGRSTDTQYF. The CDR3 DNA is TGTGCCAGCAGCTTATTAACGGGAAGAAGCACAGATACGCAGTATTTT. Drawing the rest from reference TRBV7-8 and TRBJ2-3, the complete variable domain is GAGVSQSPRYKVAKRGQDVALRCDPISGHVSLFWYQQALGQGPEFLTYFQNEAQLDKSGLPSDRFFAERPEGSVSTLKIQRTQQEDSAVYLCASSLLTGRSTDTQYFGPGTRLTVL.

The chain has TRBV7-9 and TRBJ1-4, with TRBD1 matching over 7 bases. This CDR3 is 13 amino acids long. Germline lookup yields CDR1 SEHNR and CDR2 FQNEAQ (reference sequence). Trimming at V came to 5 bases and at J to 7 bases, leaving 4 bases not matched to a gene. CDR3 region: CASSGGDSEKLFF. CDR3 nucleotide sequence: TGTGCCAGCAGCGGGGGGGACAGTGAAAAACTGTTTTTT.

The chain links TRBV5-6 to TRBJ1-2; D ambiguous. V lost 0 bases and J 4 bases, leaving 13 bases between the germline ends. Germline values: CDR1 SGHDT, CDR2 YYEEEE. The CDR3 runs to 15 residues. The CDR3 spells CASSLGAGASYGYTF. The DNA for the CDR3 is TGTGCCAGCAGCTTGGGGGCGGGCGCGAGCTATGGCTACACCTTC. Based on the CDR3 plus reference TRBV5-6 and TRBJ1-2, the full variable domain is DAGVTQSPTHLIKTRGQQVTLRCSPKSGHDTVSWYQQALGQGPQFIFQYYEEEERQRGNFPDRFSGHQFPNYSSELNVNALLLGDSALYLCASSLGAGASYGYTFGSGTRLTVV.

The chain joins TRBV5-1 to TRBJ2-7; D is possibly TRBD1 or TRBD2 (5 bases each). Germline V gene data show CDR1 as SGHRS and CDR2 as YFSETQ. The CDR3 totals 15 residues. Trimming pared 5 bases from V and 0 bases from J, leaving 15 bases between. The chain's CDR3 is CASRSGTASSYEQYF. DNA for the CDR3: TGCGCCAGCAGAAGTGGGACGGCGAGCTCCTACGAGCAGTACTTC.

The rearrangement joins TRBV10-3 to TRBJ2-7; 7 bases align to TRBD2. The germline V gene encodes CDR1 ENHRY and CDR2 SYGVKD. The CDR3 consists of 16 residues. V shed 2 bases, J shed 6 bases, and the junction held 13 bases outside the gene matches. This CDR3 reads CAISEAKSGGVSEQYF. In nucleotides, the CDR3 is TGTGCCATCAGTGAGGCCAAATCGGGGGGAGTTTCCGAGCAGTACTTC.

The gene calls are TRBV5-1 and TRBJ2-3, with TRBD2 matching over 15 bases. With 4 bases clipped from V and 3 bases from J, the junction kept 6 bases outside the gene matches. CDR3 length: 17 residues. CDR1 is SGHRS, CDR2 YFSETQ, per germline. The CDR3 region has the DNA TGCGCCAGCAGCAGTGGGACTAGCGGGAGGAGAACAGATACGCAGTATTTT. As protein: CASSSGTSGRRTDTQYF.

The genes are TRBV5-1 and TRBJ1-5; D uncertain. V was pared by 1 base and J by 7 bases, with 15 bases between. Germline V gene lookup returns CDR1 SGHRS and CDR2 YFSETQ. This CDR3 is built from 15 residues. CDR3 sequence reads: CASSLSRPLNQPQHF. The CDR3 coding sequence is TGCGCCAGCAGCTTGAGTAGACCATTGAACCAGCCCCAGCATTTT.

The rearrangement links TRBV6-1 to TRBJ2-1; 9 bases match TRBD1. Germline V gives CDR1 MNHNS, CDR2 SASEGT. The CDR3 is made up of 14 amino acids. Losses at the gene ends were 8 bases for V and 12 bases for J; bases not matched to a gene: 14. The CDR3 spells CASVLAWGQGGQFF. CDR3 nucleotide sequence: TGTGCCAGCGTTCTTGCTTGGGGACAGGGTGGGCAGTTCTTC.

The chain joins TRBV21-1 to TRBJ2-7; TRBD2 is the table's D call and was not checked against the DNA. TRBV21-1 is reported as a pseudogene. This CDR3 has 13 residues. The CDR3 region is CASNLNVIPEQYF. The CDR3, as DNA: TGTGCCAGCAACTTAAACGTCATACCAGAGCAGTACTTC.